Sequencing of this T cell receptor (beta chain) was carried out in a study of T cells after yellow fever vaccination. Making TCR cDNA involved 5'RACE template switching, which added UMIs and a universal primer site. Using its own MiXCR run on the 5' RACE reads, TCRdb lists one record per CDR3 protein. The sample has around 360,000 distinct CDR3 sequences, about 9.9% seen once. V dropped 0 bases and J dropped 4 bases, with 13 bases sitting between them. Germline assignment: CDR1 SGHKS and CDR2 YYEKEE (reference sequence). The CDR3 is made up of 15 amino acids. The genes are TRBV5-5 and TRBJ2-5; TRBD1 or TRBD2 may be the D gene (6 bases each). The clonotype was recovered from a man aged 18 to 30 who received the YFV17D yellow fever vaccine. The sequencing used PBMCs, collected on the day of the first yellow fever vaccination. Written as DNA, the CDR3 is TGTGCCAGCAGCTTGGTTGGGGGGCACCGAGAGACCCAGTACTTC. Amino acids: CASSLVGGHRETQYF.